What follows are 10 T cell receptor beta chains derived from one specimen sequenced in a study of T-cell reconstitution after alpha-beta-depleted transplantation in children. Preparation of the TCRbeta library used unique molecular identifiers. TCRdb called the PCR reads again in MiXCR, with one record for every CDR3 protein. The table records about 980,000 distinct CDR3 sequences, roughly 29% of them present only once. Sequenced material: PBMCs, mostly from graft donor cells, taken 360 days after TCRalphabeta/CD19-depleted stem cell transplant. The receptors stem from a boy in the first two years of life who had a stem cell transplant for SCID, so the T cells may come from the graft donor.

This chain links TRBV5-1 with TRBJ2-2; 7 bases map to TRBD2. V lost 6 bases, J lost 0 bases, and 2 bases stayed unmatched. The CDR3 is 14 amino acids. The germline V gene has CDR1 SGHRS and CDR2 YFSETQ. CDR3 residues: CASTLAANTGELFF. The CDR3 region has the DNA TGCGCCAGCACCCTAGCGGCGAACACCGGGGAGCTGTTTTTT.

The sample holds a few counts of this clonotype. The chain employs TRBV20-1 and TRBJ2-1; the match to TRBD2 covers 7 bases. The CDR3 is made up of 15 amino acids. V trimming: 0 bases; J trimming: 1 base; junction bases outside the gene matches: 3. Germline CDR1 and CDR2: DFQATT and SNEGSKA (reference sequence). This CDR3 is CSARDRAGSYNEQFF. As DNA, the CDR3 is TGCAGTGCTAGAGATAGAGCGGGGTCCTACAATGAGCAGTTCTTC.

The chain has TRBV13 and TRBJ2-1; D remains unclear. The V end was cut by 0 bases, the J end by 0 bases, with 9 bases between. The germline gives CDR1 PRHDT, CDR2 FYEKMQ (reference sequence). The CDR3 length is 16 residues. The CDR3 DNA reads TGTGCCAGCAGCTTAGGGAAGATCCACTCCTACAATGAGCAGTTCTTC. This translates into CASSLGKIHSYNEQFF.

This clonotype was seen more than once but under ten times. This rearrangement joins TRBV9 to TRBJ2-1; D is unclear. Germline CDR1 SGDLS, CDR2 YYNGEE. V was clipped by 0 bases and J by 7 bases, with 8 bases between them. The CDR3 is 13 amino acids. The CDR3 bases are TGTGCCAGCAGCGTAGCTCTCTGGAATGAGCAGTTCTTC. Translating it yields CASSVALWNEQFF.

This chain connects TRBV2 to TRBJ2-1; D is perhaps TRBD1 or TRBD2 (5 bases each). Looked up from germline, CDR1 is SNHLY and CDR2 is FYNNEI. Trimming cost V 8 bases and J 10 bases, with 18 bases left between them. The CDR3 has 13 residues. This CDR3 reads CASGTPGFSEQFF. The CDR3 nucleotides read TGTGCCAGCGGGACCCCGGGGTTCTCGGAGCAGTTCTTC.

This CDR3 is CAIRDHQGANGELFF. The CDR3 DNA is TGTGCCATCAGGGACCACCAGGGGGCTAACGGGGAGCTGTTTTTT. The chain carries TRBV10-3 and TRBJ2-2; 8 nucleotides align to TRBD1. Germline values: CDR1 ENHRY, CDR2 SYGVKD. J lost 7 bases, V lost 6 bases, and 10 bases had no gene match. CDR3 length equals 15 residues.

The rearrangement joins TRBV5-1 to TRBJ2-4; D may correspond to TRBD1 or TRBD2 (5 bases each). The length of the CDR3 is 14 residues. Trimming pared 1 base from V and 6 bases from J, leaving 11 bases between. Germline V lookup: CDR1 SGHRS, CDR2 YFSETQ. The chain's CDR3 is CASSLNRGANIQYF. CDR3 in DNA: TGCGCCAGCAGCTTGAATAGAGGGGCAAACATTCAGTACTTC.

This clonotype was detected a few times. This chain connects TRBV12-3 or TRBV12-4 to TRBJ2-1; perhaps TRBD2 as D (6 bases). The CDR3 has 13 residues. V shed 3 bases and J shed 5 bases, with 8 bases lying between them. The CDR3 bases are TGTGCCAGCAGTTTTAGGAGGGACAATGAGCAGTTCTTC. This translates into CASSFRRDNEQFF.

The rearrangement joins TRBV12-5 to TRBJ2-5, with 11 bases fitting TRBD2. Germline trimming cut 3 bases from V and 2 bases from J; bases unmatched to any gene: 2. The CDR3 sequence is 15 residues long. Per germline, CDR1 LGHNT and CDR2 FRNRAP. This CDR3 reads CASGFTSGGQETQYF. The CDR3 DNA reads as TGTGCTAGTGGTTTTACTAGCGGGGGACAAGAGACCCAGTACTTC.

This clonotype showed up just a few times. The chain recombines TRBV5-6 with TRBJ1-1; D possibly corresponds to TRBD1 (5 bases). Germline V gene sequence: CDR1 SGHDT, CDR2 YYEEEE. There are 17 residues in the CDR3. Trimming took 4 bases from V and 1 from J, leaving 20 bases between them. The CDR3 loop reads CASSPRDHLYWNTEAFF. CDR3 in DNA: TGTGCCAGCAGCCCAAGGGACCACCTTTACTGGAACACTGAAGCTTTCTTT. Full variable domain (remainder filled in from reference TRBV5-6 and TRBJ1-1): DAGVTQSPTHLIKTRGQQVTLRCSPKSGHDTVSWYQQALGQGPQFIFQYYEEEERQRGNFPDRFSGHQFPNYSSELNVNALLLGDSALYLCASSPRDHLYWNTEAFFGQGTRLTVV.